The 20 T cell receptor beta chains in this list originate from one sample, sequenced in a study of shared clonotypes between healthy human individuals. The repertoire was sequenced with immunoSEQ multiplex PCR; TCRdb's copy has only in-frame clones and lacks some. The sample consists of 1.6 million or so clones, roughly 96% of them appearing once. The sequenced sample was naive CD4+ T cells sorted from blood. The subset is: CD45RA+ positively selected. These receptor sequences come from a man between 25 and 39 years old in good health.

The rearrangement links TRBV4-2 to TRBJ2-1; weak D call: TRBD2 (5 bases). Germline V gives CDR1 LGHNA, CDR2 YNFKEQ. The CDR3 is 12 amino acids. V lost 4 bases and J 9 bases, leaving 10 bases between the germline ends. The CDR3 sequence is CASSPTGSEQFF. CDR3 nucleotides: TGTGCCAGCAGCCCCACTGGGAGTGAGCAGTTCTTC.

In DNA, the CDR3 is TGTGCCAGCAGTGAGAATTACGAGCAGTACTTC. Its protein is CASSENYEQYF. V usage is TRBV25-1 and J usage is TRBJ2-7, with unresolved D. CDR3 size: 11 residues. Trimming pared 3 bases from V and 4 bases from J, leaving 4 bases between. Germline V gives CDR1 MGHDK, CDR2 SYGVNS.

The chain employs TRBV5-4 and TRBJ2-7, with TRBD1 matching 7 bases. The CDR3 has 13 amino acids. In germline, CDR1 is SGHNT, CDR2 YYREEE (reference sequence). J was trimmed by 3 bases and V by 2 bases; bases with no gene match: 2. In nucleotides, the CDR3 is TGTGCCAGCAGCTTTACAGGGGTCTACGAGCAGTACTTC. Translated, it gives CASSFTGVYEQYF.

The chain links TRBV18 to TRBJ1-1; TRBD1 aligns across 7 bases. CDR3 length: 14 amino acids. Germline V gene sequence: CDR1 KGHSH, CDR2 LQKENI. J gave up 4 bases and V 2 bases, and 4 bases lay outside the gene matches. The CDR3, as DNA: TGTGCCAGCTCACCATTAGAGGGGGCCACTGAAGCTTTCTTT. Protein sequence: CASSPLEGATEAFF.

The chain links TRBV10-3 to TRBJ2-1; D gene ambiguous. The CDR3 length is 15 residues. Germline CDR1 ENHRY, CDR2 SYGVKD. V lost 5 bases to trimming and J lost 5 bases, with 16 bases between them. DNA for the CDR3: TGTGCCATCAGTTCCCCACCCGCTTTCGACAATGAGCAGTTCTTC. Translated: CAISSPPAFDNEQFF.

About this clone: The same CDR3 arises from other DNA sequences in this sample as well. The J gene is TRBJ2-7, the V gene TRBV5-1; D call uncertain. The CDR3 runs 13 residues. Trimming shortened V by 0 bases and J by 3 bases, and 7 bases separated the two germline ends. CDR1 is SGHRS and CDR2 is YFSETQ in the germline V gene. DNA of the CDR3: TGCGCCAGCAGCTTGGGGAGAAACTACGAGCAGTACTTC. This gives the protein CASSLGRNYEQYF. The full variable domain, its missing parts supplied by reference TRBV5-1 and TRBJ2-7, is KAGVTQTPRYLIKTRGQQVTLSCSPISGHRSVSWYQQTPGQGLQFLFEYFSETQRNKGNFPGRFSGRQFSNSRSEMNVSTLELGDSALYLCASSLGRNYEQYFGPGTRLTVT.

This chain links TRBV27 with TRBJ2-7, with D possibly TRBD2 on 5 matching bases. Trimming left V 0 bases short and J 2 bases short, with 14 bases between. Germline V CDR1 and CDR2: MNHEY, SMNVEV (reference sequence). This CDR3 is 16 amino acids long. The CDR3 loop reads CASSLSQRGQPYEQYF. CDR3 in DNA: TGTGCCAGCAGTTTATCCCAGAGAGGGCAACCCTACGAGCAGTACTTC.

The CDR3 bases are TGCGCCAGCAGTGAGTCCGGGATTTACGAGCAGTACTTC. Protein product: CASSESGIYEQYF. The chain uses TRBV10-1 and TRBJ2-7; weak D call: TRBD2 (5 bases). Germline V gene sequence: CDR1 WNHNN, CDR2 SYGVQD (reference sequence). The CDR3 is 13 residues long. Trimming shortened V by 0 bases and J by 4 bases, and 7 bases separated the two germline ends.

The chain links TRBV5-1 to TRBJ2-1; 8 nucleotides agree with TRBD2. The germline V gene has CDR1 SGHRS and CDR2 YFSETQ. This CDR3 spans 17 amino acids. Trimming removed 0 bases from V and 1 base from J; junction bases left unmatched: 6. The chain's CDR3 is CASSLEPGGPSYNEQFF. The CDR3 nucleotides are TGCGCCAGCAGCTTGGAACCGGGAGGGCCGTCCTACAATGAGCAGTTCTTC.

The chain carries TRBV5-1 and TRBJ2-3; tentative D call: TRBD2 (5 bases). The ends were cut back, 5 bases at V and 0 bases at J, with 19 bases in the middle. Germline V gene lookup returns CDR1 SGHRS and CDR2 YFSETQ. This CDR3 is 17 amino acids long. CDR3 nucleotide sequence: TGCGCCAGCAGGTCGGGGTTAAGTCGGAAAAGCACAGATACGCAGTATTTT. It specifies CASRSGLSRKSTDTQYF.

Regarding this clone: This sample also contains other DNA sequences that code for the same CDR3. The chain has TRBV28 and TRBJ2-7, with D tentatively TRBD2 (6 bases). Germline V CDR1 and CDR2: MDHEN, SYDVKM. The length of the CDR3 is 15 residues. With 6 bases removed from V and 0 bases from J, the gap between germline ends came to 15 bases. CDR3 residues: CASSPGGASSYEQYF. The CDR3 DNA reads TGTGCCAGCAGCCCTGGCGGGGCCAGCTCCTACGAGCAGTACTTC.

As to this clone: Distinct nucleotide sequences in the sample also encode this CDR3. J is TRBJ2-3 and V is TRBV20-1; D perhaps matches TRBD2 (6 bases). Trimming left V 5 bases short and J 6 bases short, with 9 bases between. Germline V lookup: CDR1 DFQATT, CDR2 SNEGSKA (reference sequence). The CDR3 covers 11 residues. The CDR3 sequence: CSAGAGDTQYF. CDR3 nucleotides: TGCAGTGCTGGGGCGGGGGATACGCAGTATTTT.

CDR3 nucleotides: TGTGCCAGCAGCTTAGCGGGGACAAGCAATGAGCAGTTCTTC. Amino acid sequence: CASSLAGTSNEQFF. This rearrangement joins TRBV7-9 to TRBJ2-1; tentative D call: TRBD1 (6 bases). V was pared by 0 bases and J by 6 bases, with 9 bases between. The CDR3 length is 14 residues. Germline CDR1 SEHNR, CDR2 FQNEAQ (reference sequence).

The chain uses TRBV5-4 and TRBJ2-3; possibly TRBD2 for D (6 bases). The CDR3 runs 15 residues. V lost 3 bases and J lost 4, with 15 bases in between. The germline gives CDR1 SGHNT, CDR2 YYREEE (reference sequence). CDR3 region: CASSYRLGASDTQYF. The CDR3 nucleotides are TGTGCCAGCAGCTACCGACTAGGAGCTTCAGATACGCAGTATTTT.

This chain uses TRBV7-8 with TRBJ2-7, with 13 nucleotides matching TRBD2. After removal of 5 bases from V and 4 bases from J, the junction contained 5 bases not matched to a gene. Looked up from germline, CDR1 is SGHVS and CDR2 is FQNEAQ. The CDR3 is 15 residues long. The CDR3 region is CASSPGLAGVYEQYF. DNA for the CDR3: TGTGCCAGCAGCCCCGGACTAGCGGGAGTTTACGAGCAGTACTTC.

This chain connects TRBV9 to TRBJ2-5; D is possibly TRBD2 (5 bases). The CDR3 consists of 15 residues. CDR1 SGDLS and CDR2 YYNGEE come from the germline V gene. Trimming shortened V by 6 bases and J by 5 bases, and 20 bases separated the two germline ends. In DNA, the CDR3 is TGTGCCAGCACCCCGGGGTCCCAGTATTTCGAGACCCAGTACTTC. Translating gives CASTPGSQYFETQYF.

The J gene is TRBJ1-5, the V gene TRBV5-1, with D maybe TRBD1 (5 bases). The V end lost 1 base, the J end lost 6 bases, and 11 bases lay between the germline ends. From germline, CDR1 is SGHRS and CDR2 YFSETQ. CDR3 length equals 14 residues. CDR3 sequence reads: CASSLFPGPQPQHF. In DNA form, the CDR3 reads TGCGCCAGCAGCTTGTTTCCGGGGCCTCAGCCCCAGCATTTT.

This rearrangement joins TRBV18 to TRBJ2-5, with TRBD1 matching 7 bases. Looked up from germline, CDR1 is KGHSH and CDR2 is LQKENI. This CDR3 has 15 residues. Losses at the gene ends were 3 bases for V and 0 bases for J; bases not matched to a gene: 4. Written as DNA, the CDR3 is TGTGCCAGCTCACCGGTGACAGGGTACCAAGAGACCCAGTACTTC. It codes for CASSPVTGYQETQYF.

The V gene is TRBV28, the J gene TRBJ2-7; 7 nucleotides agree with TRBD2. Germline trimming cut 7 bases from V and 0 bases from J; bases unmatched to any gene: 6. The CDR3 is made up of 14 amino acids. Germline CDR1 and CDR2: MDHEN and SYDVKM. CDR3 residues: CASKLGGSSYEQYF. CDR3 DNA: TGTGCCAGCAAACTCGGGGGGAGCTCCTACGAGCAGTACTTC.

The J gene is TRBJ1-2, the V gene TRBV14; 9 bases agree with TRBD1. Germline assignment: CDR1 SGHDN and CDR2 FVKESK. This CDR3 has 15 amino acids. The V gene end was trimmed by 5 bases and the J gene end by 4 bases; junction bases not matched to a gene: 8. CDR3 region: CASSKGQGQVYGYTF. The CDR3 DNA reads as TGTGCCAGCAGCAAAGGACAGGGGCAGGTCTATGGCTACACCTTC.